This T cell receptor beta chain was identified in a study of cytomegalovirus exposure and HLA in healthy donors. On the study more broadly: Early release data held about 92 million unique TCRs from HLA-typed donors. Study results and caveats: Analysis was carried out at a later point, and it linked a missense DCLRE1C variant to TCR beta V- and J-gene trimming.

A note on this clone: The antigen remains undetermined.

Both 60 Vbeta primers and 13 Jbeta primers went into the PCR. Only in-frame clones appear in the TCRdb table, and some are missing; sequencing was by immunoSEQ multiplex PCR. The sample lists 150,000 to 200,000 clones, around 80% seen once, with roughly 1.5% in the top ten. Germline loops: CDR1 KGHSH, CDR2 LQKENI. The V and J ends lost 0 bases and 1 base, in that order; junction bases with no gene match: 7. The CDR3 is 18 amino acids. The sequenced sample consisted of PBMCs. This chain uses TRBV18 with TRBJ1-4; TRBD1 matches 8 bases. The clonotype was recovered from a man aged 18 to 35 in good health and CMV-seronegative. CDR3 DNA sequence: TGTGCCAGCTCACCACCCGGACAGGGAAGGGGAACTAATGAAAAACTGTTTTTT. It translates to CASSPPGQGRGTNEKLFF.